These T cell receptor beta chains were read from a single sample in a study of OX40 agonist ivuxolimab in advanced cancers. Produced via immunoSEQ multiplex PCR; TCRdb's table is partial and in-frame only. The sample includes around 94,000 clones, under 95% of them seen just once. The sample here was CD4+ or CD8+ T cells sorted from blood, taken in a trial of the OX40 agonist ivuxolimab. The receptors come from an adult with an advanced solid tumor such as melanoma, head and neck, liver or kidney cancer. CDR3s include the opening cysteine and the closing phenylalanine or tryptophan. The D gene is left open where the match is weak. Clone size appears in some rows only: once, few, many, or a class for an expanded clone.

d_gene: .; j_gene: TRBJ2-6; len: 15; v_gene: TRBV7-2; abundance: once; CDR3nt: TGTGCCAGCCCTACTTGGGGCTCTGGGGCCAACGTCCTGACTTTC; CDR3aa: CASPTWGSGANVLTF
d_gene: TRBD1; j_gene: TRBJ1-4; len: 19; v_gene: TRBV23-1; abundance: .; CDR3nt: TGCGCCAGCAGGCGGAAAGGGACAGGGGTAAGGGGGACTAATGAAAAACTGTTTTTT; CDR3aa: CASRRKGTGVRGTNEKLFF
d_gene: TRBD1; j_gene: TRBJ1-6; len: 17; v_gene: TRBV11-2; abundance: .; CDR3nt: TGTGCCAGCAGCTTAGCATACCGGGACAGGGGTAGTTCACCCCTCCACTTT; CDR3aa: CASSLAYRDRGSSPLHF
d_gene: .; j_gene: TRBJ1-1; len: 14; v_gene: TRBV7-2; abundance: .; CDR3nt: TGTGCCAGCAGCGCATCTCAGGGTGGCACTGAAGCTTTCTTT; CDR3aa: CASSASQGGTEAFF
d_gene: .; j_gene: TRBJ2-3; len: 16; v_gene: TRBV14; abundance: once; CDR3nt: TGTGCCAGCAGCCACCAAGCTCTCCGGGGCCGCGATACGCAGTATTTT; CDR3aa: CASSHQALRGRDTQYF
d_gene: TRBD2; j_gene: TRBJ2-7; len: 17; v_gene: TRBV27; abundance: once; CDR3nt: TGTGCCAGCAGTTCAAACCGACTAGCGGAAGACTCCTACGAGCAGTACTTC; CDR3aa: CASSSNRLAEDSYEQYF
d_gene: .; j_gene: TRBJ1-6; len: 15; v_gene: TRBV15; abundance: once; CDR3nt: TGTGCCACCAGCAGAGTTCGGACAGCGAATTCACCCCTCCACTTT; CDR3aa: CATSRVRTANSPLHF
d_gene: .; j_gene: TRBJ2-2; len: 11; v_gene: TRBV6-5; abundance: .; CDR3nt: TGTGCCAGTACAGGGTCCGGGGAGCTGTTTTTT; CDR3aa: CASTGSGELFF
d_gene: TRBD1; j_gene: TRBJ1-5; len: 15; v_gene: TRBV5-6; abundance: .; CDR3nt: TGTGCCAGCAGCTTGGCGACAGGGGGCCGACAGCCCCAGCATTTT; CDR3aa: CASSLATGGRQPQHF
d_gene: .; j_gene: TRBJ2-7; len: 14; v_gene: TRBV27; abundance: .; CDR3nt: TGTGCCAGCAGTTGGGGACTGTTCAAGTACGAGCAGTACTTC; CDR3aa: CASSWGLFKYEQYF
d_gene: .; j_gene: TRBJ1-5; len: 15; v_gene: TRBV2; abundance: .; CDR3nt: TGTGCCAGCAGTGAACCTGGCGGGGTGAGTTTGGCCCAGCATTTT; CDR3aa: CASSEPGGVSLAQHF
d_gene: .; j_gene: TRBJ2-1; len: 12; v_gene: TRBV2; abundance: .; CDR3nt: TGTGCCAGCAGTCCCCAGGGCGATGAGCAGTTCTTC; CDR3aa: CASSPQGDEQFF
d_gene: TRBD1; j_gene: TRBJ2-7; len: 14; v_gene: TRBV6-5; abundance: .; CDR3nt: TGTGCCAGCAGCGGACAGGGGAGGCCCTACGAGCAGTACTTC; CDR3aa: CASSGQGRPYEQYF
d_gene: .; j_gene: TRBJ2-7; len: 14; v_gene: TRBV4-1; abundance: once; CDR3nt: TGCGCCAGCAGCCAAGAAAAAGCGGACTACGAGCAGTACTTC; CDR3aa: CASSQEKADYEQYF
d_gene: TRBD2; j_gene: TRBJ2-7; len: 15; v_gene: TRBV19; abundance: .; CDR3nt: TGTGCCAGTAGTATCCATGGACTAGCGGGGTACGAGCAGTACTTC; CDR3aa: CASSIHGLAGYEQYF
d_gene: .; j_gene: TRBJ2-2; len: 15; v_gene: TRBV9; abundance: .; CDR3nt: TGTGCCAGCAGCGGGGGGACACAGAACACCGGGGAGCTGTTTTTT; CDR3aa: CASSGGTQNTGELFF
d_gene: .; j_gene: TRBJ1-1; len: 11; v_gene: TRBV5-5; abundance: .; CDR3nt: TGTGCCAGCAGCTTGGGAACTGAAGCTTTCTTT; CDR3aa: CASSLGTEAFF
d_gene: .; j_gene: TRBJ2-1; len: 14; v_gene: TRBV10-1; abundance: .; CDR3nt: TGCGCCAGCAGTAGTACAGGGCGCTACAATGAGCAGTTCTTC; CDR3aa: CASSSTGRYNEQFF